This entry features one TCR beta chain sequence. The target antigen is unknown. This entry belongs to a study of CD8 T cells in Susac syndrome. Study findings and constraints: As acknowledged by the study, its TCR sequencing and HLA analysis included a relatively small number of individuals.

The germline V gene has CDR1 MNHEY and CDR2 SMNVEV (reference sequence). The V and J ends lost 5 bases and 5 bases, in that order; junction bases with no gene match: 16. CDR3 length: 18 amino acids. Random hexamers served to reverse transcribe about 0.5 to 1 ug RNA. The immunoSEQ assay covered 54 Vbeta and 13 Jbeta segments for CDR3. From the immunoSEQ multiplex PCR reads, TCRdb called clonotypes with MiXCR, one entry per CDR3 protein. Here the sample spans about 120,000 distinct CDR3 sequences, roughly 92% being singletons. The chain employs TRBV27 and TRBJ2-7; 12 bases align to TRBD2. Input material: CD4+ T cells from PBMCs. The TCR sequence derives from a human donor in good health. Here the CDR3 reads CASSLQGASGRASHEQYF. The CDR3 DNA is TGTGCCAGCAGTCTCCAGGGGGCTAGCGGGAGGGCCAGTCACGAGCAGTACTTC.